This is a list of T cell receptor beta chains from one sample in a study of early stage breast cancer tumors. The repertoire was sequenced with immunoSEQ multiplex PCR; TCRdb's copy has only in-frame clones and lacks some. The sample gives about 31,000 clones, roughly four fifths of which show up once; 10% is in the top ten. Sequences were obtained from breast tumor tissue. Source of these receptors: a person aged 25 to 40 with breast cancer. Each CDR3 is given without its conserved first and last residue. A D gene is named only where the DNA matches it firmly.

>TRBJ2-5|TRBV7-3|TRBD2
ASSLNGGEGETQY
>TRBJ2-3|TRBV7-9|-
ASSLLILTDTQY
>TRBJ1-5|TRBV30|-
AWSRGNRRSNQPQH
>TRBJ1-1|TRBV25-1|-
ASSEWESHTEAF
>TRBJ2-7|TRBV19|-
ASSPTRRLSSYEQY
>TRBJ1-1|TRBV13|-
ASSRRGRTEAF
>TRBJ1-3|TRBV4-2|TRBD1
ASSHTGTGGNTIY
>TRBJ1-1|TRBV7-3|-
ASSLDRVNTEAF
>TRBJ2-1|TRBV7-7|-
ASSFYEQF
>TRBJ2-7|TRBV28|TRBD1
ASSNRGLEQY
>TRBJ1-5|TRBV28|TRBD1
ASSFLTGRRQPQH
>TRBJ2-1|TRBV5-4|TRBD2
ASSFSGGYSNEQF
>TRBJ2-5|TRBV14|TRBD2
ASSQGLAGGTETQY
>TRBJ2-7|TRBV19|TRBD1
ASSMTGSSYEQY
>TRBJ1-3|TRBV4-1|-
ASSQVPGSGNTIY
>TRBJ1-2|TRBV7-9|-
ASSLGGEDGYT
>TRBJ1-2|TRBV23-1|TRBD1
ASNTPGRGRGPGYT
>TRBJ1-1|TRBV6-6|TRBD1
ASTQSGGTEAF
>TRBJ2-6|TRBV28|-
ASSVVGSAGANVLT
>TRBJ2-3|TRBV18|TRBD1
ASSPETGRTDTQY
>TRBJ2-5|TRBV5-4|TRBD1
ASSPGQLQETQY
>TRBJ1-1|TRBV6-5|-
ASLRSEGWAEAF
>TRBJ2-1|TRBV6-4|TRBD2
ASSRTSGEYNEQF
>TRBJ1-4|TRBV23-1|-
ASSLGEEEKLF
>TRBJ1-2|TRBV5-6|-
ASSPRDIGYT
>TRBJ2-7|TRBV7-3|-
ASSGLSYEQY
>TRBJ2-5|TRBV9|TRBD1
ASSEGQVQETQY
>TRBJ2-1|TRBV6-6|-
ASTQLLYNEQF
>TRBJ1-4|TRBV5-1|-
ASGLDGGTTNEKLF
>TRBJ2-5|TRBV5-1|-
ASSLATSVAQETQY
>TRBJ2-2|TRBV7-3|TRBD2
ASSPVGGAGELF
>TRBJ2-3|TRBV18|-
ASSPGSPTDTQY
>TRBJ2-7|TRBV19|TRBD1
ASSIGETGGSYEQY
>TRBJ2-1|TRBV11-3|TRBD2
ASSFSGTDYNEQF
>TRBJ1-5|TRBV7-2|-
ASSSVGGGNQPQH
>TRBJ1-5|TRBV30|-
AWSVGARGQPQH
>TRBJ2-3|TRBV2|-
ASSEPSWATDTQY
>TRBJ1-1|TRBV29-1|-
SVSTTGRMEAF
>TRBJ2-3|TRBV30|-
AWSPSGASTDTQY